This is a list of T cell receptor beta chains from one sample in a study of cytomegalovirus exposure and HLA in healthy donors. Some clones are missing from TCRdb's copy, which holds only in-frame ones; the method was immunoSEQ multiplex PCR. The data show 190,000 or so clones, 80% to 85% seen once. Material: PBMCs. The receptors were sampled from a young woman in good health and CMV-seropositive. The CDR3 runs from the conserved cysteine through the conserved F or W. A D gene is named only where the DNA matches it firmly. The size field is filled for only some rows; it gives once, few, many or a size class.

V,D,J,size,DNA,CDR3
TRBV19,NA,TRBJ2-5,once,TGTGCCAGTAGGCGGGTAGGGGGAGAGACCCAGTACTTC,CASRRVGGETQYF
TRBV6-1,TRBD1,TRBJ1-3,NA,TGTGCCATACCTTCAGGGGGTGGAAACACCATATATTTT,CAIPSGGGNTIYF
TRBV6-5,NA,TRBJ2-1,NA,TGTGCCAGCACTAGGCCTGGGGGATTAGGAGGGGAGCAGTTCTTC,CASTRPGGLGGEQFF
TRBV19,NA,TRBJ1-2,NA,TGTGCCAGTACCACCCCGGCGCAGGGGCCCCTCTATGGCTACACCTTC,CASTTPAQGPLYGYTF
TRBV9,NA,TRBJ2-2,NA,TGTGCCAGCAGCGTAGCCCTAGCTGGGACCGGGGAGCTGTTTTTT,CASSVALAGTGELFF
TRBV7-6,NA,TRBJ1-4,NA,TGTGCCAGCAGCCCCGAGGAAGGTAGAGGAGAAAAACTGTTTTTT,CASSPEEGRGEKLFF
TRBV5-1,NA,TRBJ2-1,NA,TGCGCCAGCAGCTATAGTCCTCCGGCGGGAAATGAGCAGTTCTTC,CASSYSPPAGNEQFF
TRBV27,TRBD1,TRBJ1-2,NA,TGTGCCAGCAGTTCGACAGGGGGCAACTATGGCTACACCTTC,CASSSTGGNYGYTF
TRBV6-5,TRBD1,TRBJ1-1,once,TGTGCCAGCAGTTACAGGGGGCTCACTGAAGCTTTCTTT,CASSYRGLTEAFF
TRBV27,NA,TRBJ1-4,NA,TGTGCCAGCAGTTCCGGGACAACTACTGAAAAACTGTTTTTT,CASSSGTTTEKLFF
TRBV7-7,NA,TRBJ1-1,NA,TGTGCCAGCAGCCTGGCATACACCACTGAAGCTTTCTTT,CASSLAYTTEAFF
TRBV10-1,NA,TRBJ2-7,NA,TGCGCCAGCAGTGAGTCCGAACTCCGGGAAAAAGGATTGACCTACGAGCAGTACTTC,CASSESELREKGLTYEQYF
TRBV29-1,TRBD1,TRBJ1-3,once,TGCAGCGTCCAGGGGGGCTCAGGTGGAAACACCATATATTTT,CSVQGGSGGNTIYF
TRBV27,TRBD2,TRBJ2-2,few,TGTGCCAGCAGGATGGGACTAACCACCGGGGAGCTGTTTTTT,CASRMGLTTGELFF
TRBV7-9,NA,TRBJ2-3,NA,TGTGCCAGCCGGCGGAGCACAGATACGCAGTATTTT,CASRRSTDTQYF
TRBV6-1,TRBD1,TRBJ1-2,NA,TGTGCCAGCAGTTCAACAGGGGGAAACGGCTACACCTTC,CASSSTGGNGYTF
TRBV29-1,TRBD1,TRBJ2-7,once,TGCAGCGTTGAAACTACAGGGGGCTCCTACGAGCAGTACTTC,CSVETTGGSYEQYF
TRBV5-1,NA,TRBJ1-3,NA,TGCGCCAGCAGTTACTCTCCCCCGGGGTCCTCTGGAAACACCATATATTTT,CASSYSPPGSSGNTIYF
TRBV7-2,NA,TRBJ2-2,NA,TGTGCCAGCAGCGCAGACTACACCGGGGAGCTGTTTTTT,CASSADYTGELFF
TRBV18,NA,TRBJ1-2,NA,TGTGCCAGCTCACCACGGCAGGGAGGAGACTATGGCTACACCTTC,CASSPRQGGDYGYTF
TRBV5-1,TRBD1,TRBJ1-2,NA,TGCGCCAGCAGCGAACGACAGGGTCTGTCTTATGGCTACACCTTC,CASSERQGLSYGYTF
TRBV19,NA,TRBJ1-5,NA,TGTGCCAGTAGCCTTCTGGGGGGTCAGCCCCAGCATTTT,CASSLLGGQPQHF
TRBV6-1,NA,TRBJ1-3,NA,TGTGCCAGCAGTGGGGCCTCTGGAAACACCATATATTTT,CASSGASGNTIYF
TRBV7-2,TRBD1,TRBJ2-7,NA,TGTGCCAGCAGCGTAAGCAGACAGGGGATCAACGAGCAGTACTTC,CASSVSRQGINEQYF
TRBV6-5,TRBD1,TRBJ1-2,few,TGTGCCAGCAGAGCTCCAGGGGGCGACTATGGCTACACCTTC,CASRAPGGDYGYTF
TRBV2,NA,TRBJ1-1,NA,TGTGCCAGCAGTGAGGGCCCGATCCCGGCTTTCTTT,CASSEGPIPAFF
TRBV9,TRBD2,TRBJ2-3,NA,TGTGCCAGCAGCCCCCGGTCGGGGGGGATGGATACGCAGTATTTT,CASSPRSGGMDTQYF
TRBV9,NA,TRBJ1-6,NA,TGTGCCAGCAGCGTAGAAGGGACTCGGGATTCACCCCTCCACTTT,CASSVEGTRDSPLHF